The present TCR beta chain was sequenced within a study of identical twins. Study-level points and caveats: Abundant beta clonotypes from cord blood had fewer insertions, unlike memory repertoires, which showed none.

Germline-derived CDR1 and CDR2 are GTSNPN and SVGIG (reference sequence). The CDR3 totals 12 residues. V was trimmed by 2 bases and J by 5 bases, leaving 9 bases between them. A universal primer site was incorporated via template switching, and the cDNA contained unique molecular identifiers. TCRdb reprocessed the 5' RACE reads with MiXCR, giving one entry per CDR3 protein. Here the sample spans approximately 620,000 distinct CDR3 sequences, less than 10% being singletons. For this clonotype: Its antigen remains unidentified.

The sample was also reused in another study, on yellow fever vaccine responses in identical twins. According to that study: After vaccination, twins' T cell response reportedly seemed partly convergent, partly personalized.

This chain links TRBV30 with TRBJ2-5; D call uncertain. Sequencing used PBMCs. The receptor was derived from a woman younger than 30 in good health. CDR3 amino acids: CAWSFIGETQYF. The DNA of the CDR3 is TGTGCCTGGAGTTTTATAGGCGAGACCCAGTACTTC.